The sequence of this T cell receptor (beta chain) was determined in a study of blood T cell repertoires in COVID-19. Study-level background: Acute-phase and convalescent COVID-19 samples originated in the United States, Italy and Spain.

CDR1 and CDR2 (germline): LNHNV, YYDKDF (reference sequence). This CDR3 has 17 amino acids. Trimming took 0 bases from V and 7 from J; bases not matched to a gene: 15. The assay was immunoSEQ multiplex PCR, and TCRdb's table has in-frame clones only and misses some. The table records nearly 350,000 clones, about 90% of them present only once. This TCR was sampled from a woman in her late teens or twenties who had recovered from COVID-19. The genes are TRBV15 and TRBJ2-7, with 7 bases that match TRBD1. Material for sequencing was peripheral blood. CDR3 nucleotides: TGTGCCACCAGCAGAGACGCCAGGGGGTGGCGGTGGTCGGAGCAGTACGTC. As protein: CATSRDARGWRWSEQYV.